Each of the 11 T cell receptor beta chains below was sequenced from the same sample in a study of CD8+ T cells in alopecia areata (dated by TCRdb to 2017 to 2018). The library was built by means of the immunoSEQ multiplex PCR assay. To provide template for TCR sequencing, every sample had RNA extracted and reverse transcribed into cDNA. As stored in TCRdb, this immuneACCESS dataset retains in-frame rearrangements with V and J assigned. A fraction of the clones does not appear; measured against another copy, unresolved V genes explain less than half of the discrepancy, and the remainder lacks a known reason. The sample has more than 200,000 clones on record, 40% to 55% of them singletons. The top ten clonotypes cover around 3% of the sample. Sample treatment or condition, as interpreted from the label and publication: oral pan-JAK inhibitor, 5-10 mg twice daily. The sample was CD4+ T cells sorted from blood, taken at approximately week 36, from a patient treated with tofacitinib. The receptors come from a human donor with alopecia areata.

The chain recombines TRBV10-3 with TRBJ1-5, with 11 positions matching TRBD1. Per germline, CDR1 ENHRY and CDR2 SYGVKD. The junction had 1 base not matched to a gene; V was cut back by 4 bases and J by 2 bases. This CDR3 region has 15 residues. The CDR3 region has the DNA TGTGCCATCAGTGGGGGACAGGGGGGCAATCAGCCCCAGCATTTT. It encodes CAISGGQGGNQPQHF.

The CDR3 is CASSARFSTDTQYF. DNA of the CDR3: TGTGCCAGCAGTGCTAGGTTCAGCACAGATACGCAGTATTTT. The V call is TRBV6-1, the J call TRBJ2-3, with D hard to call. The germline CDR1 and CDR2 sequences are MNHNS and SASEGT. This CDR3 contains 14 residues. Trimming pared 4 bases from V and 0 bases from J, leaving 8 bases between.

The DNA for the CDR3 is TGCGCCATGACAATCACCGTTGTGGCGGGACAGGGGCCCTACGAGCAGTACTTC. Protein product: CAMTITVVAGQGPYEQYF. V gene TRBV23-1 combines with J gene TRBJ2-7; 10 bases are a match to TRBD1. TRBV23-1 is filed as an ORF, its function uncertain. This CDR3 is 18 amino acids long. Unmatched junction bases numbered 20, after V lost 10 bases and J lost 2 bases.

V is TRBV2 and J is TRBJ2-5; TRBD1 might be the D (6 bases). The CDR3 extends over 15 amino acids. Deletions cut 4 bases from V and 3 bases from J, with 15 bases between. The germline V gene has CDR1 SNHLY and CDR2 FYNNEI. The CDR3 bases are TGTGCCAGCAGTGGAATGGGGGCGGGTAAAGAGACCCAGTACTTC. Translating gives CASSGMGAGKETQYF.

As concerns this clone: The limits of the CDR3 on the DNA are not certain, so only TCRdb's listed CDR3 is given. V gene TRBV28 combines with J gene TRBJ2-5. Termini included, the CDR3 measures 14 amino acids. Germline V gene lookup returns CDR1 MDHEN and CDR2 SYDVKM. The CDR3 loop reads CASTFGAHQETQYF.

The V gene is TRBV6-5, the J gene TRBJ2-2; TRBD2 is a possible D gene (5 bases). Germline CDR1 is MNHEY and CDR2 is SVGAGI. The CDR3 is 14 residues long. Deletions cut 7 bases from V and 7 bases from J, with 16 bases between. This CDR3 is CASKRRSEGGELFF. The CDR3 DNA is TGTGCCAGCAAGCGACGGTCCGAGGGCGGGGAGCTGTTTTTT.

This clone was counted a few times. The chain uses TRBV5-1 and TRBJ2-3; 10 bases are a match to TRBD2. V lost 4 bases, J lost 4 bases, and 12 bases stayed unmatched. Germline V lookup: CDR1 SGHRS, CDR2 YFSETQ. The CDR3 covers 17 residues. The CDR3 loop reads CASSPKPSGSGSDTQYF. CDR3 in DNA: TGCGCCAGCAGCCCCAAGCCTAGCGGGAGTGGGTCAGATACGCAGTATTTT.

This clone was counted only a few times. This chain uses TRBV29-1 with TRBJ2-5; 10 bases map to TRBD1. The J segment lost 5 bases and the V segment lost 5 bases, leaving 5 bases of the junction unmatched. Germline CDR1 reads SQVTM; CDR2 reads ANQGSEA. The CDR3 sequence is 13 residues long. The CDR3 reads CSVWTGGEETQYF. As DNA, the CDR3 is TGCAGCGTTTGGACAGGGGGAGAGGAGACCCAGTACTTC.

The sample holds a few counts of this clone. Written as DNA, the CDR3 is TGTGCCAGTGGACTAGCGGGGAGCTCCTACAATGAGCAGTTCTTC. Protein product: CASGLAGSSYNEQFF. The chain uses TRBV2 and TRBJ2-1, with 12 nucleotides matching TRBD2. The junction had 3 bases not matched to a gene; V was cut back by 9 bases and J by 0 bases. The germline V gene encodes CDR1 SNHLY and CDR2 FYNNEI. This CDR3 contains 15 residues.

The rearrangement uses TRBV7-2 and TRBJ2-2; unclear D gene. The CDR3 covers 13 residues. Germline assignment: CDR1 SGHTA and CDR2 FQGNSA. Trimming took off 0 bases at V and 5 bases at J, with 4 bases between the two ends. The CDR3 is CASSLARTGELFF. The CDR3 bases are TGTGCCAGCAGCTTAGCGCGTACCGGGGAGCTGTTTTTT.

The rearrangement joins TRBV7-6 to TRBJ1-1; no definite D call. CDR1 and CDR2 from the germline V gene are SGHVS and FNYEAQ. CDR3 length: 15 amino acids. V gave up 2 bases and J gave up 1 base, with 11 bases separating them. CDR3 bases: TGTGCCAGCAGCTTATTCCGGACGACGAACACTGAAGCTTTCTTT. Its translation is CASSLFRTTNTEAFF.